A selection of T cell receptor beta chains follows, all from one sample in a study of identical twins. TCRdb called the 5' RACE reads again in MiXCR, with one record for every CDR3 protein. The repertoire includes roughly 250,000 distinct CDR3 sequences, around 15% of them detected once, and approximately 8.8% sits in the top ten. Material: memory (CD45RO+) T cells sorted from blood. These receptors were taken from a woman younger than 30 in good health. Each CDR3 is given with its conserved first and last residue. Each record gives: V gene, J gene, D gene, clone size, CDR3 protein, CDR3 DNA. The D gene is left open where the match is weak. Size values are once, few and many counts, or a class for expanded clones, and some rows have none.

v_call: TRBV7-2
j_call: TRBJ2-5
d_call: .
clone_size: many
cdr3_aa: CASSLAEVSGRETQYF
cdr3_nt: TGTGCCAGCAGCTTAGCGGAAGTAAGCGGCAGAGAGACCCAGTACTTC

v_call: TRBV20-1
j_call: TRBJ2-3
d_call: .
clone_size: .
cdr3_aa: CSVYNRADTQYF
cdr3_nt: TGCAGTGTTTATAACAGGGCAGATACGCAGTATTTT

v_call: TRBV5-1
j_call: TRBJ1-2
d_call: TRBD1
clone_size: .
cdr3_aa: CASSTTTGDGYTF
cdr3_nt: TGCGCCAGCAGCACCACGACAGGGGACGGCTACACCTTC

v_call: TRBV5-1
j_call: TRBJ2-4
d_call: .
clone_size: few
cdr3_aa: CASMRPIYSAKNIQYF
cdr3_nt: TGCGCCAGCATGAGACCCATCTATTCCGCCAAAAACATTCAGTACTTC

v_call: TRBV6-5
j_call: TRBJ1-3
d_call: TRBD1
clone_size: few
cdr3_aa: CASSYSTGQHSGNTIYF
cdr3_nt: TGTGCCAGCAGTTACTCGACGGGACAGCACTCTGGAAACACCATATATTTT

v_call: TRBV11-2
j_call: TRBJ1-6
d_call: .
clone_size: .
cdr3_aa: CASSLSWTESSYNSPLHF
cdr3_nt: TGTGCCAGCAGCTTATCCTGGACCGAGAGCTCCTATAATTCACCCCTCCACTTT

v_call: TRBV9
j_call: TRBJ1-2
d_call: .
clone_size: .
cdr3_aa: CASSVDGPSRAGYTF
cdr3_nt: TGTGCCAGCAGCGTAGACGGCCCGAGTCGGGCTGGCTACACCTTC

v_call: TRBV7-9
j_call: TRBJ2-3
d_call: .
clone_size: .
cdr3_aa: CASSLSQAADTQYF
cdr3_nt: TGTGCCAGCAGCTTGAGTCAAGCCGCAGATACGCAGTATTTT

v_call: TRBV11-2
j_call: TRBJ2-7
d_call: .
clone_size: many
cdr3_aa: CASSRGGGNYEQYF
cdr3_nt: TGTGCCAGCAGCAGGGGGGGAGGGAACTACGAGCAGTACTTC

v_call: TRBV7-6
j_call: TRBJ2-4
d_call: TRBD1
clone_size: .
cdr3_aa: CASSLTTGGGKNIQYF
cdr3_nt: TGTGCCAGCAGCTTAACGACAGGGGGCGGCAAAAACATTCAGTACTTC

v_call: TRBV12-3/TRBV12-4
j_call: TRBJ1-2
d_call: .
clone_size: .
cdr3_aa: CASSSVTGPGYTF
cdr3_nt: TGTGCCAGCAGTTCCGTTACAGGCCCCGGCTACACCTTC

v_call: TRBV6-1
j_call: TRBJ2-1
d_call: TRBD2
clone_size: many
cdr3_aa: CASRRTSIDEQFF
cdr3_nt: TGTGCCAGTCGGAGGACTAGCATCGATGAGCAGTTCTTC

v_call: TRBV11-3
j_call: TRBJ2-1
d_call: .
clone_size: many
cdr3_aa: CASSLNRGGTYNEQFF
cdr3_nt: TGTGCCAGCAGCTTAAATAGGGGTGGGACATACAATGAGCAGTTCTTC

v_call: TRBV7-9
j_call: TRBJ2-1
d_call: .
clone_size: few
cdr3_aa: CASSLVFVIGEQFF
cdr3_nt: TGTGCCAGCAGCTTAGTATTCGTTATCGGGGAGCAGTTCTTC

v_call: TRBV25-1
j_call: TRBJ2-3
d_call: TRBD2
clone_size: few
cdr3_aa: CASSGVAGSTDTQYF
cdr3_nt: TGTGCCAGCAGTGGAGTAGCGGGGAGCACAGATACGCAGTATTTT

v_call: TRBV5-1
j_call: TRBJ2-7
d_call: TRBD1
clone_size: .
cdr3_aa: CASSLAPDRGYYEQYF
cdr3_nt: TGCGCCAGCAGCTTGGCCCCTGACAGGGGATACTACGAGCAGTACTTC